Listed below are T cell receptor beta chains from one sample, sequenced in a study of cytomegalovirus exposure and HLA in healthy donors. The method was immunoSEQ multiplex PCR; TCRdb's version includes in-frame clones alone and lacks a portion of them. Of some 200,000 clones listed, about 80% were seen once; the top ten hold approximately 2.9%. Sequencing was done on a sample of PBMCs. These receptors all stem from a woman aged 50 to 65 in good health and CMV-seropositive. CDR3s include the opening cysteine and the closing phenylalanine or tryptophan. Fields, in order: D gene, CDR3 length, V gene, J gene, clone size, CDR3 DNA, CDR3 protein. D genes are given only for firm matches. Rows may omit the clone size; those that give it use once, few, many or a size class.

D gene: .
CDR3 length: 15
V gene: TRBV6-5
J gene: TRBJ2-7
clone size: .
CDR3 DNA: TGTGCCAGCAGTTACAGGGAGGCCCAAACGTACGAGCAGTACTTC
CDR3 protein: CASSYREAQTYEQYF

D gene: .
CDR3 length: 13
V gene: TRBV7-6
J gene: TRBJ2-7
clone size: few
CDR3 DNA: TGTGCCAGCAGTCCTTCCGACGGGTACGAGCAGTACTTC
CDR3 protein: CASSPSDGYEQYF

D gene: .
CDR3 length: 16
V gene: TRBV7-2
J gene: TRBJ2-3
clone size: .
CDR3 DNA: TGTGCCAGCAGCTTTCTCGGGATATCTAGCACAGATACGCAGTATTTT
CDR3 protein: CASSFLGISSTDTQYF

D gene: .
CDR3 length: 13
V gene: TRBV5-6
J gene: TRBJ1-2
clone size: .
CDR3 DNA: TGTGCCAGCAGCTCGGTACGTAACTATGGCTACACCTTC
CDR3 protein: CASSSVRNYGYTF

D gene: TRBD1
CDR3 length: 15
V gene: TRBV7-2
J gene: TRBJ1-6
clone size: .
CDR3 DNA: TGTGCCAGCAGCGTTGGACAGGGAGAAGATTCACCCCTCCACTTT
CDR3 protein: CASSVGQGEDSPLHF

D gene: .
CDR3 length: 15
V gene: TRBV11-2
J gene: TRBJ1-2
clone size: .
CDR3 DNA: TGTGCCAGCAGCTTCCGACAGATTAGTAACTATGGCTACACCTTC
CDR3 protein: CASSFRQISNYGYTF

D gene: .
CDR3 length: 16
V gene: TRBV4-3
J gene: TRBJ2-6
clone size: .
CDR3 DNA: TGCGCCAGCAGCCAAAATGCCTACTCTGGGGCCAACGTCCTGACTTTC
CDR3 protein: CASSQNAYSGANVLTF

D gene: .
CDR3 length: 14
V gene: TRBV10-3
J gene: TRBJ2-2
clone size: .
CDR3 DNA: TGTGCCATCAGTGCACAGACTAAAGTCGGGGAGCTGTTTTTT
CDR3 protein: CAISAQTKVGELFF

D gene: TRBD1
CDR3 length: 15
V gene: TRBV7-9
J gene: TRBJ1-5
clone size: .
CDR3 DNA: TGTGCCAGCAGCTTAGGAACAGGGGGGAATCAGCCCCAGCATTTT
CDR3 protein: CASSLGTGGNQPQHF

D gene: TRBD2
CDR3 length: 15
V gene: TRBV7-9
J gene: TRBJ2-1
clone size: .
CDR3 DNA: TGTGCCAGCAGTCGGACTAGCGGGGGGTTGGATGAGCAGTTCTTC
CDR3 protein: CASSRTSGGLDEQFF

D gene: .
CDR3 length: 24
V gene: TRBV6-7
J gene: TRBJ2-1
clone size: .
CDR3 DNA: TGTGCCAGCAGTCCACCGACCCAGAGTTCTCTCGTAGCGTTCGTTAGCGTGCGCTACAATGAGCAGTTCTTC
CDR3 protein: CASSPPTQSSLVAFVSVRYNEQFF

D gene: TRBD1
CDR3 length: 13
V gene: TRBV9
J gene: TRBJ1-1
clone size: .
CDR3 DNA: TGTGCCAGCAGCACAGGACAGGGGACTGAAGCTTTCTTT
CDR3 protein: CASSTGQGTEAFF

D gene: TRBD1
CDR3 length: 13
V gene: TRBV2
J gene: TRBJ1-1
clone size: .
CDR3 DNA: TGTGCCAGCATGGGACAGGCTCTCACTGAAGCTTTCTTT
CDR3 protein: CASMGQALTEAFF

D gene: TRBD1
CDR3 length: 17
V gene: TRBV2
J gene: TRBJ2-1
clone size: few
CDR3 DNA: TGTGCCAGCAGTGACCTTAAAACAGGGGCCCTCAACAATGAGCAGTTCTTC
CDR3 protein: CASSDLKTGALNNEQFF

D gene: .
CDR3 length: 15
V gene: TRBV19
J gene: TRBJ2-3
clone size: .
CDR3 DNA: TGTGCCAGTAGTCGGGCGGACAGAGTGACGGATACGCAGTATTTT
CDR3 protein: CASSRADRVTDTQYF

D gene: .
CDR3 length: 17
V gene: TRBV11-2
J gene: TRBJ1-6
clone size: .
CDR3 DNA: TGTGCCAGCAACCATGGGGGGGCCGCTCTTGGAAATTCACCCCTCCACTTT
CDR3 protein: CASNHGGAALGNSPLHF

D gene: TRBD1
CDR3 length: 14
V gene: TRBV6-1
J gene: TRBJ1-6
clone size: .
CDR3 DNA: TGTGCCAGCAGGCGACAGGGAGCTAATTCACCCCTCCACTTT
CDR3 protein: CASRRQGANSPLHF

D gene: .
CDR3 length: 13
V gene: TRBV5-4
J gene: TRBJ2-5
clone size: once
CDR3 DNA: TGTGCCAGCAGCCCCCCGTCGCGGGAGACCCAGTACTTC
CDR3 protein: CASSPPSRETQYF

D gene: .
CDR3 length: 13
V gene: TRBV7-9
J gene: TRBJ1-1
clone size: few
CDR3 DNA: TGTGCCAGCAGCTCAGTGAGGACAGAAGAAGCTTTCTTT
CDR3 protein: CASSSVRTEEAFF

D gene: .
CDR3 length: 16
V gene: TRBV9
J gene: TRBJ2-2
clone size: .
CDR3 DNA: TGTGCCAGCAGCGTAGAGTCAGGGGAGAACACCGGGGAGCTGTTTTTT
CDR3 protein: CASSVESGENTGELFF

D gene: .
CDR3 length: 14
V gene: TRBV7-7
J gene: TRBJ2-3
clone size: once
CDR3 DNA: TGTGCTAGCAGCTTAGGTCCGCCGGGAGATACGCAGTATTTT
CDR3 protein: CASSLGPPGDTQYF

D gene: .
CDR3 length: 15
V gene: TRBV5-1
J gene: TRBJ2-2
clone size: .
CDR3 DNA: TGCGCCAGCAAGGGGCCGGATCCGAACACCGGGGAGCTGTTTTTT
CDR3 protein: CASKGPDPNTGELFF

D gene: .
CDR3 length: 12
V gene: TRBV11-2
J gene: TRBJ1-5
clone size: .
CDR3 DNA: TGTGCCAGCAGTCGGGGGGGGGAGCCCCAGCATTTT
CDR3 protein: CASSRGGEPQHF

D gene: TRBD2
CDR3 length: 15
V gene: TRBV6-6
J gene: TRBJ2-3
clone size: once
CDR3 DNA: TGTGCCAGCAGTCCCGCCGGGGGGGGGTCAGATACGCAGTATTTT
CDR3 protein: CASSPAGGGSDTQYF

D gene: TRBD2
CDR3 length: 18
V gene: TRBV5-1
J gene: TRBJ2-3
clone size: once
CDR3 DNA: TGCGCCAGCAGCTTAAGATCCGGGACTAGCGGGGGGCCAGATACGCAGTATTTT
CDR3 protein: CASSLRSGTSGGPDTQYF

D gene: .
CDR3 length: 14
V gene: TRBV18
J gene: TRBJ2-7
clone size: once
CDR3 DNA: TGTGCCAGCTCACCACCTCAGAATCCCTACGAGCAGTACTTC
CDR3 protein: CASSPPQNPYEQYF

D gene: TRBD2
CDR3 length: 16
V gene: TRBV5-1
J gene: TRBJ2-5
clone size: .
CDR3 DNA: TGCGCCAGCAGCTTGATGCCTAGCGGGGGGGTGGAGACCCAGTACTTC
CDR3 protein: CASSLMPSGGVETQYF

D gene: TRBD1
CDR3 length: 14
V gene: TRBV4-3
J gene: TRBJ2-3
clone size: .
CDR3 DNA: TGCGCCAGCAGCCGAAACACAGGGGGTGATACGCAGTATTTT
CDR3 protein: CASSRNTGGDTQYF

D gene: .
CDR3 length: 14
V gene: TRBV6-5
J gene: TRBJ2-7
clone size: .
CDR3 DNA: TGCGCCAGCAGTGATAGGGGCGTACCCTACGAGCAGTACTTC
CDR3 protein: CASSDRGVPYEQYF

D gene: .
CDR3 length: 13
V gene: TRBV7-9
J gene: TRBJ1-3
clone size: .
CDR3 DNA: TGTGCCAGCAGCCGAATACAGGGAAACACCATATATTTT
CDR3 protein: CASSRIQGNTIYF

D gene: TRBD1
CDR3 length: 14
V gene: TRBV11-2
J gene: TRBJ2-3
clone size: .
CDR3 DNA: TGTGCCAGCAGCCCGGGACAGCGCACAGATACGCAGTATTTT
CDR3 protein: CASSPGQRTDTQYF

D gene: TRBD1
CDR3 length: 17
V gene: TRBV5-1
J gene: TRBJ1-2
clone size: .
CDR3 DNA: TGCGCCAGCAGCTTTGGAGACAGGGGGCTACATTTTTATGGCTACACCTTC
CDR3 protein: CASSFGDRGLHFYGYTF

D gene: .
CDR3 length: 14
V gene: TRBV7-3
J gene: TRBJ2-2
clone size: .
CDR3 DNA: TGTGCCAGCAGCACAGGGTACAAGAACGGGGAGCTGTTTTTT
CDR3 protein: CASSTGYKNGELFF

D gene: .
CDR3 length: 15
V gene: TRBV5-4
J gene: TRBJ1-2
clone size: .
CDR3 DNA: TGTGCCAGCAGCACAGACAGGAGATGGGCTTATGGCTACACCTTC
CDR3 protein: CASSTDRRWAYGYTF

D gene: .
CDR3 length: 15
V gene: TRBV5-1
J gene: TRBJ2-3
clone size: once
CDR3 DNA: TGCGCCAGCAATCTGGGGCAGGGGAGAACAGATACGCAGTATTTT
CDR3 protein: CASNLGQGRTDTQYF

D gene: .
CDR3 length: 18
V gene: TRBV15
J gene: TRBJ1-5
clone size: .
CDR3 DNA: TGTGCCACCAGCAGAGAGGGGGGTTTACAAGGAAGCAATCAGCCCCAGCATTTT
CDR3 protein: CATSREGGLQGSNQPQHF

D gene: TRBD2
CDR3 length: 15
V gene: TRBV5-1
J gene: TRBJ2-3
clone size: .
CDR3 DNA: TGCGCCAGCAGCCCCGGACTAGTATCTCCAGATACGCAGTATTTT
CDR3 protein: CASSPGLVSPDTQYF

D gene: .
CDR3 length: 16
V gene: TRBV2
J gene: TRBJ2-5
clone size: .
CDR3 DNA: TGTGCCAGCAGAGGCCTGACAGGTTCCTACCAAGAGACCCAGTACTTC
CDR3 protein: CASRGLTGSYQETQYF

D gene: TRBD1
CDR3 length: 16
V gene: TRBV10-1
J gene: TRBJ2-5
clone size: .
CDR3 DNA: TGCGCCAGCAATTTATGGGACAGGGCCCTCCAAGAGACCCAGTACTTC
CDR3 protein: CASNLWDRALQETQYF

D gene: TRBD1
CDR3 length: 14
V gene: TRBV5-1
J gene: TRBJ1-1
clone size: .
CDR3 DNA: TGCGCCAGCAGCGGGACAGGGGGCAGAACTGAAGCTTTCTTT
CDR3 protein: CASSGTGGRTEAFF

D gene: .
CDR3 length: 12
V gene: TRBV28
J gene: TRBJ1-5
clone size: few
CDR3 DNA: TGTGCCATCAAGTTAGAGAATCAGCCCCAGCATTTT
CDR3 protein: CAIKLENQPQHF

D gene: TRBD1
CDR3 length: 19
V gene: TRBV5-1
J gene: TRBJ1-4
clone size: .
CDR3 DNA: TGCGCCAGCAGAAGGCGTTTGGGGACAGGGCCCCATCGGGATGAAAAACTGTTTTTT
CDR3 protein: CASRRRLGTGPHRDEKLFF

D gene: .
CDR3 length: 14
V gene: TRBV21-1
J gene: TRBJ2-1
clone size: .
CDR3 DNA: TGTGCCAGCGGCCCGAAGTTTGGCTACAATGAGCAGTTCTTC
CDR3 protein: CASGPKFGYNEQFF

D gene: .
CDR3 length: 12
V gene: TRBV29-1
J gene: TRBJ1-1
clone size: .
CDR3 DNA: TGCAGCGTACAACAGGGGAACACTGAAGCTTTCTTT
CDR3 protein: CSVQQGNTEAFF

D gene: .
CDR3 length: 13
V gene: TRBV5-1
J gene: TRBJ1-2
clone size: .
CDR3 DNA: TGCGCCAGCAGCTTGGACCGGTTAGATGGCTACACCTTC
CDR3 protein: CASSLDRLDGYTF

D gene: .
CDR3 length: 16
V gene: TRBV18
J gene: TRBJ2-1
clone size: .
CDR3 DNA: TGTGCCAGCTCAAAAGGACAGACCAGCTCCTACAATGAGCAGTTCTTC
CDR3 protein: CASSKGQTSSYNEQFF

D gene: .
CDR3 length: 14
V gene: TRBV27
J gene: TRBJ2-7
clone size: .
CDR3 DNA: TGTGCCAGCAGGACAGGCAGGGTGGGGCACGAGCAGTACTTC
CDR3 protein: CASRTGRVGHEQYF

D gene: TRBD1
CDR3 length: 16
V gene: TRBV4-3
J gene: TRBJ2-5
clone size: .
CDR3 DNA: TGCGCCAGCAGCCCCACCGTCGTAGGGGGCGAGAAGACCCAGTACTTC
CDR3 protein: CASSPTVVGGEKTQYF

D gene: TRBD1
CDR3 length: 14
V gene: TRBV7-9
J gene: TRBJ2-1
clone size: once
CDR3 DNA: TGTGCCAGCAGCCGGGACAGGGAGGGGAGTGAGCAGTTCTTC
CDR3 protein: CASSRDREGSEQFF